This entry is about one TCR beta chain. The sample comes from a study of blood T cell repertoires in COVID-19. Study processing details: Amplified reference gene primers provided the basis for estimating nucleated cell counts. Assay used: immunoSEQ multiplex PCR; TCRdb lists only in-frame clones, some missing. The V and J calls and the clone size are those of that table, but D and trimming were determined from the DNA. The profile covers approximately 96,000 clones, with over 85% appearing a single time and 4% to 4.5% taken by the ten largest. Germline CDR1 and CDR2: MNHEY and SMNVEV (reference sequence). The junction had 8 bases not matched to a gene; V was cut back by 7 bases and J by 7 bases. The CDR3 is 14 residues long.

This chain connects TRBV27 to TRBJ2-2; TRBD1 matches 8 bases. The sequenced sample consisted of peripheral blood. This TCR derives from a human donor with COVID-19, enrolled during active disease. The donor label of this sample is uncertain. The CDR3 nucleotides read TGTGCCAGCAAGATCCAGGGGGCCGGCGGGGAGCTGTTTTTT. Protein product: CASKIQGAGGELFF.